This TCR beta chain came from a study of OX40 agonist ivuxolimab in advanced cancers. Assay: immunoSEQ multiplex PCR; the TCRdb copy retains only in-frame clones and omits some. The sample carries roughly 20,000 clones, approximately 83% recorded once. This CDR3 region has 14 residues. Trimming left V 4 bases short and J 3 bases short, with 13 bases between. CDR1 is MDHEN, CDR2 SYDVKM, per germline. Study-level results: Compared with CD4+, CD8+ T cells on average had more expanded clones.

This clone appeared a few times. What it recognizes is unknown. This specimen was CD4+ or CD8+ T cells sorted from blood, taken in a trial of the OX40 agonist ivuxolimab. This clonotype originated in an adult with an advanced solid tumor such as melanoma, head and neck, liver or kidney cancer. The chain is built from TRBV28 and TRBJ2-7, with TRBD2 as a possible D gene (7 bases). The CDR3 DNA sequence: TGTGCCAGCAGTTACGGAGGGGGGGGCTACGAGCAGTACTTC. Protein sequence: CASSYGGGGYEQYF.